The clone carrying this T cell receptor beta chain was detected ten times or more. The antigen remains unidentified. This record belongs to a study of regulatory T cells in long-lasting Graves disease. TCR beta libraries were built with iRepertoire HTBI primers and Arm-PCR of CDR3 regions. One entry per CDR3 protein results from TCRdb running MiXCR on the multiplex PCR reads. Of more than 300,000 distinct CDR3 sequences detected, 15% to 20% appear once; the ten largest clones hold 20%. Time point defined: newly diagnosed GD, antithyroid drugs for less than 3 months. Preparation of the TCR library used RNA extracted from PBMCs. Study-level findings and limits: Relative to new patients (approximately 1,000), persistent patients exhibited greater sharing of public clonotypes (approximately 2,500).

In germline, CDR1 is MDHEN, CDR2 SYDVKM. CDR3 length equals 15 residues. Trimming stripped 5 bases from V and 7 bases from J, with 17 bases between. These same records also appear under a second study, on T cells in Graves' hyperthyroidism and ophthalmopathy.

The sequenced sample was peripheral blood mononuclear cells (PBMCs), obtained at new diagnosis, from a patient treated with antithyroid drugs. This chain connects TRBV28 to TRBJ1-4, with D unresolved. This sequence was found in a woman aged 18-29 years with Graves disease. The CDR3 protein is CASSIGAGDGEKLFF. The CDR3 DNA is TGTGCCAGCAGTATCGGAGCGGGCGATGGTGAAAAACTGTTTTTT.